This TCR beta chain was sequenced in a study of CD4 and CD8 cells across lung adenocarcinoma regions. With 3 bases removed from V and 4 bases from J, the gap between germline ends came to 10 bases. The CDR3 is made up of 14 amino acids. TCRdb itself ran the PCR reads through MiXCR, one entry per CDR3 protein. The sample has approximately 13,000 distinct CDR3 sequences, 53% seen once. The patients had localized lung adenocarcinoma, a non-small cell subtype. The receptor comes from a female donor with lung adenocarcinoma. The CD4 and CD8 labels of this study may be unreliable. The rearrangement links TRBV12-3 or TRBV12-4 to TRBJ2-1; D unclear. Sequenced material: CD8+ T cells from the center of a lung tumor. The CDR3 nucleotides read TGTGCCAGCAGTTTTTCCGATGAATACAATGAGCAGTTCTTC. Protein product: CASSFSDEYNEQFF.